Listed here is a single T cell receptor (beta chain). The antigen remains unidentified. This entry comes from a study of OX40 agonist ivuxolimab in advanced cancers. Turning to the study itself: Ivuxolimab was administered intravenously to patients at 0.01 to 10 mg/kg every 2 weeks. Whole-study results and caveats: At 0.1-3.0 mg/kg, partial responders had clonal expansion among the lowest observed. Expanded clones tended on average to be more numerous among CD8+ T cells than CD4+.

Germline V gene data show CDR1 as MNHNS and CDR2 as SASEGT. Trimming stripped 1 base from V and 5 bases from J, with 17 bases between. CDR3 size: 16 residues. Produced via immunoSEQ multiplex PCR; TCRdb's table is partial and in-frame only. This table holds roughly 89,000 clones, roughly 93% found once. Patients with a history of autoimmune disease or on systemic immunosuppression were excluded. This TCR was sampled from an adult with an advanced solid tumor such as melanoma, head and neck, liver or kidney cancer. Source: CD4+ or CD8+ T cells sorted from blood, taken in a trial of the OX40 agonist ivuxolimab. The V and J genes are TRBV6-1 and TRBJ1-2, with D possibly matching TRBD1 (6 bases). Here the CDR3 DNA reads TGTGCCAGCAGTGAAGGCGGGGGGCAGGGGTGGTATGGCTACACCTTC. This gives the protein CASSEGGGQGWYGYTF.